This TCR beta chain emerged from a study of T cell responses to AZD1222 COVID-19 vaccine. Turning to the study itself: Pooled samples include second doses given at about 4 or 12 weeks.

CDR1 is MDHEN, CDR2 SYDVKM, per germline. V was clipped by 7 bases and J by 6 bases, with 21 bases between them. This CDR3 has 16 amino acids. A remark on this clone: Its antigen is not identified.

Study-level results: Recipients of AZD1222 seropositive at baseline numbered only 6 or 7.

The repertoire was sequenced with immunoSEQ multiplex PCR; TCRdb's copy has only in-frame clones and lacks some. The table lists more than 150,000 clones, roughly 93% of them singletons, with more than 0.75% in the top ten. This clonotype was obtained from an adult in good health. Material: peripheral blood, obtained on day 0 of AZD1222 vaccination. The chain couples TRBV28 to TRBJ1-4; the D gene is possibly TRBD1 (6 bases). The CDR3 region has the DNA TGTGCCAGCACCCCTTGGGGGGGGCTTAGAGATGAAAAACTGTTTTTT. Translation: CASTPWGGLRDEKLFF. Based on the CDR3 plus reference TRBV28 and TRBJ1-4, the full variable domain is DVKVTQSSRYLVKRTGEKVFLECVQDMDHENMFWYRQDPGLGLRLIYFSYDVKMKEKGDIPEGYSVSREKKERFSLILESASTNQTSMYLCASTPWGGLRDEKLFFGSGTQLSVL.